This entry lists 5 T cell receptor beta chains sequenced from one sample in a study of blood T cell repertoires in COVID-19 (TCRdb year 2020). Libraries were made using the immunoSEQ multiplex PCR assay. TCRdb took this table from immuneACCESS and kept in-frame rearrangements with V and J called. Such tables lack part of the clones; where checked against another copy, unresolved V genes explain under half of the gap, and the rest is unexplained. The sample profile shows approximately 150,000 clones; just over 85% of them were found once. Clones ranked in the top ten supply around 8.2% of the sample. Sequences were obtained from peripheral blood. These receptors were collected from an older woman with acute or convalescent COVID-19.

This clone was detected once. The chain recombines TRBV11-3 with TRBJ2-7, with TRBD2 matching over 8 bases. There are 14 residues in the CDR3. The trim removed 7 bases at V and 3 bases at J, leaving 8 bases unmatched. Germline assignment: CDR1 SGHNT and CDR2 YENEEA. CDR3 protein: CASTLRGGDYEQYF. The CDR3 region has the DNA TGTGCCAGCACCCTTCGGGGGGGAGACTACGAGCAGTACTTC.

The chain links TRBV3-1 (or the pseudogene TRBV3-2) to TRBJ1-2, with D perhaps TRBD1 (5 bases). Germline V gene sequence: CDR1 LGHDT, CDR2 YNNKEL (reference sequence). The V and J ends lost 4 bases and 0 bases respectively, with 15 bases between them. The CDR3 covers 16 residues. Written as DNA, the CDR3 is TGTGCCAGCAGCCGCCGGGGAGGGGAAGCTAACTATGGCTACACCTTC. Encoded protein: CASSRRGGEANYGYTF.

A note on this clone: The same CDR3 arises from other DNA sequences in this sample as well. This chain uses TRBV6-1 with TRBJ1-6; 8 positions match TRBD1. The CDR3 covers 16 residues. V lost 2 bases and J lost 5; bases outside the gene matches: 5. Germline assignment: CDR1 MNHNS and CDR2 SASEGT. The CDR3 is CASSEQGARNNSPLHF. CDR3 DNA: TGTGCCAGCAGTGAACAGGGGGCGAGAAATAATTCACCCCTCCACTTT.

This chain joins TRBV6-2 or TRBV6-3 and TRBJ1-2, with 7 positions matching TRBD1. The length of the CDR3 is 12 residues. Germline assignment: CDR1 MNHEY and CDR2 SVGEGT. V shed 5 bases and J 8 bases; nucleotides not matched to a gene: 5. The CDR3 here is CASSKTGKGYTF. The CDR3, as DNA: TGTGCCAGCAGTAAGACAGGGAAAGGCTACACCTTC.

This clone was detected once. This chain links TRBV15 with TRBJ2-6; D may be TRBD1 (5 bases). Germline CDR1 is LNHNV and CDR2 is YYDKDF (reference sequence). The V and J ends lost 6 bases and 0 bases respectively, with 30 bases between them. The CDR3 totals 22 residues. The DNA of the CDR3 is TGTGCCACCAGGCCCCCCTACTGGGCGGACACAGGACATCACTCTGGGGCCAACGTCCTGACTTTC. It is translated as CATRPPYWADTGHHSGANVLTF.